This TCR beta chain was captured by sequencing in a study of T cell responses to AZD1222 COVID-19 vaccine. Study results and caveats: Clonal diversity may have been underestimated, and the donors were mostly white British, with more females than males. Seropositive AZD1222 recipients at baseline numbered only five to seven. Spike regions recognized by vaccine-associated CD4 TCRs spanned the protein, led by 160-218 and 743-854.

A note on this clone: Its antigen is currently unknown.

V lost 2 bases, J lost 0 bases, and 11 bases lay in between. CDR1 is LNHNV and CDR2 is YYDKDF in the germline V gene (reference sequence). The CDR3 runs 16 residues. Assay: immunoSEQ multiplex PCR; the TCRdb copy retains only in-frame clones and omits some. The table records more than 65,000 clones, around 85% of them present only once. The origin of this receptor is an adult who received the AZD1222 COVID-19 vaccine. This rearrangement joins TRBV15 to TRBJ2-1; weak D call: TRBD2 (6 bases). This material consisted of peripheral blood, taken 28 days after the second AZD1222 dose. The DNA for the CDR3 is TGTGCCACCAGCAGACGGACTACCCGCTCCTACAATGAGCAGTTCTTC. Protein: CATSRRTTRSYNEQFF.